The 14 T cell receptor beta chains presented below share a single source sample, sequenced in a study of PD-L1 blockade in urothelial cancer. Some clones are missing from TCRdb's copy, which holds only in-frame ones; the method was immunoSEQ multiplex PCR. This table has about 39,000 clones, approximately 89% appearing once. Sample time point: pretreatment peripheral blood. The sequenced sample was PBMCs, obtained around atezolizumab (anti-PD-L1) treatment. Receptors were obtained from a woman aged 60-75 years with urothelial cancer.

The rearrangement links TRBV19 to TRBJ1-5; D might be TRBD1 (6 bases). CDR3 length equals 13 residues. CDR1 is LNHDA, CDR2 SQIVND, per germline (reference sequence). V lost 3 bases and J 7 bases, leaving 10 bases between the germline ends. CDR3 residues: CASSIGGLQPQHF. In DNA form, the CDR3 reads TGTGCCAGTAGTATCGGGGGGCTCCAGCCCCAGCATTTT.

The V call is TRBV7-2, the J call TRBJ2-1; the match to TRBD2 covers 11 bases. J gave up 7 bases and V 5 bases, and 7 bases lay outside the gene matches. The CDR3 is 15 amino acids. Germline CDR1 and CDR2: SGHTA and FQGNSA. The CDR3 region has the DNA TGTGCCAGCAGCCTCAGACTAGCGGGACTGAATGAGCAGTTCTTC. Encoded protein: CASSLRLAGLNEQFF.

The V call is TRBV6-6, the J call TRBJ2-5; D remains unclear. Germline CDR1 and CDR2: MNHNY and SVGAGI (reference sequence). The V end lost 7 bases, the J end lost 1 base, and 10 bases lay between the germline ends. The CDR3 sequence is 13 residues long. CDR3 nucleotide sequence: TGTGCCAGCACTCCTTGGGCCCAAGAGACCCAGTACTTC. Encoded protein: CASTPWAQETQYF.

V is TRBV7-9 and J is TRBJ2-7, with 8 bases identical to TRBD2. The trim removed 0 bases at V and 6 bases at J, leaving 1 base unmatched. Germline CDR1 is SEHNR and CDR2 is FQNEAQ (reference sequence). This CDR3 is 13 amino acids long. The CDR3: CASSLARGAEQYF. CDR3 DNA: TGTGCCAGCAGCTTAGCGCGGGGGGCCGAGCAGTACTTC.

In this sample, this clone turned up once. This chain joins TRBV10-3 and TRBJ1-4, with a weak D call TRBD1 (6 bases). Germline V CDR1 and CDR2: ENHRY, SYGVKD. The V end was cut by 2 bases, the J end by 2 bases, with 9 bases between. This CDR3 has 15 amino acids. CDR3 DNA: TGTGCCATCAGTGAGCGGGGGGCCACTAATGAAAAACTGTTTTTT. Translated, it gives CAISERGATNEKLFF.

The gene calls are TRBV5-1 and TRBJ2-7, with unresolved D. V lost 0 bases, J lost 1 base, and 14 bases lay in between. This CDR3 spans 16 amino acids. Per germline, CDR1 SGHRS and CDR2 YFSETQ. The CDR3 region is CASSLAATFRSYEQYF. The CDR3 nucleotides read TGCGCCAGCAGCTTGGCCGCGACTTTCCGATCCTACGAGCAGTACTTC.

J is TRBJ2-1 and V is TRBV27, with D tentatively TRBD2 (5 bases). The germline V gene encodes CDR1 MNHEY and CDR2 SMNVEV (reference sequence). V was cut by 0 bases and J by 0 bases, with 6 bases left in between. This CDR3 spans 15 amino acids. In DNA form, the CDR3 reads TGTGCCAGCAGTTTATCGGGGAGCTCCTACAATGAGCAGTTCTTC. Amino acid sequence: CASSLSGSSYNEQFF.

The chain couples TRBV21-1 to TRBJ2-1; no DNA check was done on the table's D call, TRBD1. TRBV21-1 is classified as a pseudogene. The CDR3 is 14 amino acids. Written as DNA, the CDR3 is TGTGCCAGCAGCAAACCCGACAGGGTTAATGAGCAGTTCTTC. This translates into CASSKPDRVNEQFF.

The gene calls are TRBV18 and TRBJ2-7; 10 nucleotides align to TRBD2. CDR1 KGHSH and CDR2 LQKENI come from the germline V gene. The CDR3 is made up of 15 amino acids. V dropped 2 bases and J dropped 4; count of bases not matched to a gene: 5. The CDR3 region is CASSPAAGGVYEQYF. In nucleotides, the CDR3 is TGTGCCAGCTCACCAGCAGCGGGAGGGGTGTACGAGCAGTACTTC.

This rearrangement joins TRBV6-5 to TRBJ2-1, with a tentative D call TRBD2 (6 bases). Germline V lookup: CDR1 MNHEY, CDR2 SVGAGI. The CDR3 totals 13 residues. Trimming took 6 bases from V and 4 from J, leaving 10 bases between them. Here the CDR3 DNA reads TGTGCCAGCAGCCGACGGGAGTACAATGAGCAGTTCTTC. Residues: CASSRREYNEQFF.

The chain has TRBV5-1 and TRBJ2-3, with 8 nucleotides matching TRBD1. V lost 2 bases, J lost 2 bases, and 7 bases stayed unmatched. CDR1 is SGHRS, CDR2 YFSETQ, per germline. The CDR3 is made up of 16 amino acids. CDR3 loop: CASSLRDRGPTDTQYF. In DNA form, the CDR3 reads TGCGCCAGCAGCTTACGCGACAGGGGTCCCACAGATACGCAGTATTTT.

This rearrangement joins TRBV6-1 to TRBJ1-1; perhaps TRBD1 as D (5 bases). CDR3 length: 13 amino acids. Germline V gene sequence: CDR1 MNHNS, CDR2 SASEGT. V was trimmed by 3 bases and J by 1 base, leaving 6 bases between them. The CDR3 DNA is TGTGCCAGCAGTGATACAGGGAACACTGAAGCTTTCTTT. It is translated as CASSDTGNTEAFF.

The chain joins TRBV5-1 to TRBJ2-5; D ambiguous. This CDR3 has 13 amino acids. V lost 6 bases and J lost 2, with 11 bases in between. Per the germline V gene, CDR1 is SGHRS and CDR2 is YFSETQ. CDR3 loop: CASTAWAQETQYF. The CDR3 DNA sequence: TGCGCCAGCACCGCCTGGGCTCAAGAGACCCAGTACTTC.

The rearrangement joins TRBV15 to TRBJ2-5; 10 bases are a match to TRBD2. Germline V gene sequence: CDR1 LNHNV, CDR2 YYDKDF (reference sequence). This CDR3 region has 18 residues. V shed 0 bases and J 5 bases; nucleotides not matched to a gene: 12. CDR3 sequence (DNA): TGTGCCACCAGCAGAGACACAGGACTAGCGGTACAGGGGGAGACCCAGTACTTC. Translation: CATSRDTGLAVQGETQYF.